This paragraph covers one TCR beta chain sequence. The antigen this receptor binds is unknown. No clone much larger than this one lies a single base away; base qualities are absent. To demonstrate the VDJtools post-analysis software, the study profiled TCR beta repertoires from the peripheral blood of under 15 young patients with multiple sclerosis. The multiple sclerosis patients were children and adolescents ranging in age from about 6 to 17 years. The library was produced with PCR. The instrument given in TCRdb is Illumina HiSeq 2500. Unique molecular identifiers were incorporated into TCR beta cDNA libraries to reduce PCR and sequencing biases. Every 1 to 10 million input T cells yielded approximately 500,000 cDNA molecules, meaning each molecule approximated one T cell. Patient libraries were prepared and sequenced with the same protocol used for the earlier healthy control dataset. Within a given batch, samples were prepared together, multiplexed and sequenced on the same HiSeq lane. On the study's bioinformatics: MIGEC handled the raw barcoded reads, throwing out single-read molecular identifier groups before consensus assembly and CDR3 extraction. VDJtools was used for post-analysis of the clonotype tables, with diversity normalized by down-sampling every dataset to the smallest sample size. In repertoire overlap clustering, CDR3 amino acid sequences, but not nucleotide sequences, were matched to correct batch-related cross-sample contamination. Using fastp trimming at Q25 and MiXCR clonotype assembly, TCRdb reanalyzed the public sequencing data and kept in-frame beta chains. Each entry merges the rows of one CDR3 protein and shows their most common DNA and genes. Clone size and V and J calls follow TCRdb, not the original study. Within this sample are about 500,000 distinct CDR3 sequences, with roughly 45% of them counted one time only. The ten largest clones add up to 9.5% to 13% of the sample.

Inclusive of the bounding cysteine and phenylalanine, the CDR3 is 13 residues long. Only the CDR3 DNA stays, 39 bases, in frame from base 1. V sheds 3 bases and J sheds 4 bases, leaving 8 bases between their ends. The data belong to a study of post-analysis software for immune sequencing data (dated by TCRdb to between 2015 and 2017). Study-level background: The recorded disease courses included relapsing-remitting, secondary progressive and progressive-relapsing multiple sclerosis, and some patients had no subtype annotation. The patient repertoires were set against under 12 previously published healthy control repertoires from donors whose ages ranged from roughly 6 to 27 years. A subset of samples was prepared in parallel using single-end sample barcoding, then pooled and co-amplified after Illumina adapter ligation.

The paper as a whole reports these results and caveats: Multiple sclerosis patients had significantly lower normalized Chao1 diversity than controls, a result that suggests substantial peripheral T-cell clonal expansion. Direct clustering with F measure showed strong co-clustering of samples prepared in the same batch, prompting a batch-effect correction. Four to six TRBV segments, including TRBV5-6, TRBV5-1 and TRBV20-1, were significantly more frequent in patients than controls. The control group was slightly older than the multiple sclerosis patient group.

The receptor was derived from a girl aged 10-17 years with multiple sclerosis. This sequence uses TRBV12-3 or TRBV12-4 and TRBJ2-3; the D gene cannot be resolved reliably. Source material: blood. The sequence in DNA is TGTGCCAGCAGTTTCTCCCGATCAGATACGCAGTATTTT. Translated, it gives CASSFSRSDTQYF.